Following are 11 T cell receptor beta chains from one sample sequenced in a study of T cell repertoires in ileal Crohn's disease. TCRdb's table, derived via immunoSEQ multiplex PCR, lists solely in-frame clones and lacks some. Seen here are some 14,000 clones, 80% to 85% observed once, and the top ten hold less than 6.5%. Material: ileal tissue. The source of these receptors is an adult with Crohn's disease.

CDR3 in amino acids: CASSAGDAGNTIYF. The CDR3 nucleotides are TGTGCCAGCAGCGCGGGAGACGCTGGAAACACCATATATTTT. The rearrangement joins TRBV6-5 to TRBJ1-3; no definite D call. The V end was cut by 6 bases, the J end by 2 bases, with 11 bases between. CDR1 MNHEY and CDR2 SVGAGI come from the germline V gene. This CDR3 contains 14 residues.

DNA for the CDR3: TGTGCCAGCAGCCGGTTCAACACCGGGGAGCTGTTTTTT. This gives the protein CASSRFNTGELFF. The chain recombines TRBV9 with TRBJ2-2, with D uncertain. This CDR3 is 13 amino acids long. Trimming removed 4 bases from V and 2 bases from J, with 6 bases in between. The germline CDR1 and CDR2 sequences are SGDLS and YYNGEE.

This clone has a handful of counts. The CDR3: CASSQRPHREGTEAFF. The CDR3 nucleotides read TGTGCCAGCAGCCAACGACCCCACAGGGAGGGCACTGAAGCTTTCTTT. The rearrangement joins TRBV4-2 to TRBJ1-1; D may be TRBD1 (6 bases). Germline CDR1 reads LGHNA; CDR2 reads YNFKEQ. The CDR3 is 16 residues long. Trimming took off 2 bases at V and 4 bases at J, with 17 bases between the two ends.

The genes are TRBV19 and TRBJ2-5; a weak D match, TRBD1 (5 bases). This CDR3 is built from 14 residues. Germline CDR1 reads LNHDA; CDR2 reads SQIVND (reference sequence). V was cut by 2 bases and J by 5 bases, with 12 bases left in between. CDR3 residues: CASSIRGDFETQYF. CDR3 bases: TGTGCCAGTAGTATAAGGGGTGATTTTGAGACCCAGTACTTC.

This chain connects TRBV6-6 to TRBJ2-7, with a possible D match to TRBD1 (6 bases). Per the germline V gene, CDR1 is MNHNY and CDR2 is SVGAGI (reference sequence). This CDR3 is built from 14 residues. V lost 0 bases and J 6 bases, leaving 12 bases between the germline ends. Here the CDR3 DNA reads TGTGCCAGCAGTTACTCTAACAGGGCAGTCGAGCAGTACTTC. Protein product: CASSYSNRAVEQYF.

This clone has just a few counts. The gene calls are TRBV19 and TRBJ2-2; D gene ambiguous. Germline assignment: CDR1 LNHDA and CDR2 SQIVND (reference sequence). There are 16 residues in the CDR3. V lost 6 bases, J lost 3 bases, and 17 bases lay in between. The CDR3 here is CASSLRLDSYTGELFF. The DNA of the CDR3 is TGTGCCAGTAGCCTCCGCTTAGACTCGTACACCGGGGAGCTGTTTTTT.

The chain uses TRBV19 and TRBJ1-1; D gene ambiguous. Germline-derived CDR1 and CDR2 are LNHDA and SQIVND (reference sequence). V was trimmed by 4 bases and J by 1 base, leaving 16 bases between them. CDR3 length equals 16 residues. CDR3 coding DNA: TGTGCCAGTAGTAGAATAGTGGGCCCCACGAACACTGAAGCTTTCTTT. Amino acid sequence: CASSRIVGPTNTEAFF.

This rearrangement joins TRBV7-2 to TRBJ2-7; 8 nucleotides match TRBD2. Trimming took 2 bases from V and 0 from J; bases not matched to a gene: 3. Germline V gives CDR1 SGHTA, CDR2 FQGNSA. The CDR3 is 15 amino acids. Here the CDR3 DNA reads TGTGCCAGCAGCTTAACGGGGGGGAGCTCCTACGAGCAGTACTTC. It encodes CASSLTGGSSYEQYF.

The CDR3 protein is CASSLAEGEHTEAFF. The CDR3 DNA reads TGTGCCAGCAGCTTAGCGGAAGGGGAACACACTGAAGCTTTCTTT. The J gene is TRBJ1-1, the V gene TRBV7-8; weak D call: TRBD1 (5 bases). The CDR3 totals 15 residues. Deletions cut 0 bases from V and 3 bases from J, with 11 bases between. From germline, CDR1 is SGHVS and CDR2 FQNEAQ.

CDR3: CASTRDRGDGYTF. The CDR3 DNA follows: TGTGCCAGCACCCGGGACAGGGGAGATGGCTACACCTTC. The V gene is TRBV11-1, the J gene TRBJ1-2; 10 bases align to TRBD1. The germline gives CDR1 SGHAT, CDR2 FQDESV (reference sequence). The CDR3 runs 13 residues. V dropped 7 bases and J dropped 6; count of bases not matched to a gene: 5. The full variable domain, in which reference TRBV11-1 and TRBJ1-2 provide the parts outside the CDR3, is EAEVAQSPRYKITEKSQAVAFWCDPISGHATLYWYRQILGQGPELLVQFQDESVVDDSQLPKDRFSAERLKGVDSTLKIQPAELGDSAMYLCASTRDRGDGYTFGSGTRLTVV.

The sample holds one count of this clone. J is TRBJ2-3 and V is TRBV5-1, with 10 bases fitting TRBD2. V was clipped by 4 bases and J by 2 bases; unmatched bases: 4. Germline V CDR1 and CDR2: SGHRS, YFSETQ. The CDR3 totals 15 residues. CDR3 sequence reads: CASSTGTSATDTQYF. The CDR3 DNA is TGCGCCAGCAGCACAGGGACTAGCGCCACAGATACGCAGTATTTT.